This T cell receptor beta chain was documented in a study of PD-1 blockade in mismatch repair-deficient tumors. Study-wide results and caveats: Rapid post-treatment expansion, then contraction, generally preceding radiologic response, marked tumor-resident clones.

Germline CDR1 is SGHTA and CDR2 is FQGNSA. CDR3 length equals 14 residues. V was pared by 1 base and J by 9 bases, with 13 bases between. About this clone itself: Its antigen is currently unknown.

Here immunoSEQ multiplex PCR was the method, and the copy in TCRdb shows in-frame clones only, minus some. The table includes approximately 120,000 clones, 70% to 90% detected once. A few pembrolizumab responders had their TCRs sequenced. The rearrangement uses TRBV7-2 and TRBJ2-1, with unresolved D. The material was peripheral blood, obtained 44 weeks after starting pembrolizumab. This receptor was taken from an adult with mismatch repair-deficient cancer. DNA of the CDR3: TGTGCCAGCAGCTTAGAGATAGTAGGGCGTGAGCAGTTCTTC. Translation: CASSLEIVGREQFF.